Given below is one TCR beta chain in context. Its binding antigen is unknown. The input lacks base qualities; no much larger clone sits a single base away. This entry is derived from a study of T-cell memory formation after mild COVID-19 (dated by TCRdb to the early 2020s). As for the study more broadly: Most TCR sequence clusters were specific to one of the two donors. T-cell clones expanding and contracting after mild COVID-19 in a couple of donors were tracked by longitudinal TCRalpha and TCRbeta repertoire sequencing. The cohort was made up of two young adult volunteers, one female and one male, who were previously healthy.

Ficoll-Paque density gradient centrifugation was the method used to isolate PBMCs. Overall study outcomes, separate from this receptor: Whether the second-wave clones peaking on day 37 were SARS-CoV-2 specific was not confirmed. Only a couple of mild cases were covered in the study, and larger cohorts including severe cases with pre-infection samples were considered necessary. Clones that contracted from day 15 to 85 showed balanced CD4/CD8 phenotypes, whereas a second wave of clones that expanded from day 15 to 37 leaned towards CD4+. Contracting CD4+ clones were located mainly in the CM and EM memory subsets, whereas CD8+ clones were found to be enriched in EMRA. Some responding clones were detected in pre-infection memory, which suggested that pre-existing cross-reactive memory T cells had joined the SARS-CoV-2 response.

TCRdb lists the instrument as Illumina NovaSeq 6000. TCRalpha and TCRbeta cDNA libraries were built by 5'RACE with constant-segment primers, adding sample barcodes and unique molecular identifiers. RNA was extracted from every sample with Trizol reagent. The libraries were amplified in two PCR steps, and the second step added a second sample barcode and Illumina TruSeq adapters. Sequencing of libraries was performed on an Illumina NovaSeq with 2 x 150 bp paired-end reads. Per the authors' processing: With migec v1.2.7, reads were demultiplexed and then collapsed into UMI-guided consensus sequences. Using mixcr v2.1.11, UMI consensuses were aligned to TRA and TRB V and J templates and then assembled into clonotypes. Expanded or contracted clonotypes were those called significant by both edgeR and NoisET, with noise models trained on biological replicates. For edgeR calls, a false discovery rate-adjusted p below 0.01 and a log2 fold-change threshold of 1 were applied. As an exploratory analysis of dynamics, max-normalized trajectories of the 1000 most abundant clonotypes were examined with PCA combined with hierarchical clustering. Separately sequenced CD4+ and CD8+ repertoires were used to assign a CD4 or CD8 phenotype to each responding clone. TCRdb ran its own pipeline on the public reads, namely fastp trimming at Q25 and MiXCR clone calling, and kept in-frame beta chains. Every distinct CDR3 protein forms one entry, paired with its most common genes and DNA. What appears here as the V and J calls and clone size reflects TCRdb's work, not the paper's. The sample records about 270,000 distinct CDR3 sequences, about 16% of which are singletons. Approximately 25% of the sample is held by the ten biggest clonotypes.

CDR3 length: 12 amino acids, cysteine to phenylalanine. Only CDR3 DNA is held: 36 bases, read in frame from base 1. V is cut by 0 bases and J by 5 bases, and the space between the germline ends is 7 bases. The germline V gene (reference sequence) supplies CDR1 GTSNPN and CDR2 SVGIG. Recombination linked TRBV30 to TRBJ2-5, with the D gene uncertain. This TCR derives from a young man who had mild COVID-19 (a few samples of this study predate the infection). The sample titles of this study are shuffled in the database, so cell type and time point are left out; the donor was told from shared clones. The sample taken for sequencing was PBMCs or a T cell subset sorted from them (not recorded which). The bases read TGTGCCTGGAGTGTACTCGGGGAGACCCAGTACTTC. Translated, it gives CAWSVLGETQYF.